This TCR beta chain was profiled in a study of T cell repertoires in cytomegalovirus infection (dated by TCRdb to about 2019). Background for the entire study: Donor HLA type was relevant to the analysis, because carriage of CMV infection together with the matching HLA type was indicated by public TCR beta signatures. What the authors observed across the whole study: The ex vivo response was dominated by HLA-C-restricted CMV-specific TCR beta clonotypes, which also provided the single most frequent clonotype in two of eight donors. In both this cohort and an independent cohort of 350 or so donors, the cumulative frequency of public TCR beta family members distinguished carriers of CMV infection plus the relevant HLA type.

With respect to this clonotype: Its antigen target is currently unknown. Base-call qualities are not available, and no considerably larger clone is one nucleotide away.

TCRdb lists the instrument as Illumina HiSeq 1500. TCRdb itself trimmed the public reads at Q25 with fastp, ran MiXCR and retained productive beta chains. A single entry per CDR3 protein holds the most common genes and DNA from its merged rows. The sample table records some 230,000 distinct CDR3 sequences; 22% of these occur just once. Around a sixth of the sample is in the top ten clones. Compared with germline, V lacks 0 bases and J lacks 1 base; bases without a gene match: 3. Per the germline V gene, MGHRA is the CDR1 and YSYEKL is the CDR2. Counted from cysteine to phenylalanine, this CDR3 has 16 amino acids. Only the CDR3 DNA is retained, 48 bases long and in frame from the first base.

The rearranged chain carries TRBV4-1 and TRBJ1-1, with TRBD1 matching 9 junction bases. Sequenced input: CD8+ T cells from PBMCs. This receptor was obtained from a human donor in good health (CMV status not recorded). Some clones in this sample may be carry-over from other donors' samples. The CDR3 region reads CASSQEGQGTNTEAFF. The DNA sequence is as follows: TGCGCCAGCAGCCAAGAAGGACAGGGGACGAACACTGAAGCTTTCTTT.